This record covers a single T cell receptor (beta chain). No antigen is known for it. These data come from a study of OX40 agonist ivuxolimab in advanced cancers. The study's findings and limits: CD4+ T cells averaged fewer expanded clones than CD8+ T cells.

Baseline was the first blood sampling point, followed by cycle 4 day 1 and cycle 7 day 1. Sequencing was performed with immunoSEQ multiplex PCR; in TCRdb, only in-frame clones are kept and a portion is missing. The sample lists over 150,000 clones; around 94% were seen once. In germline, CDR1 is LGHNA, CDR2 YNFKEQ. The germline V and J ends were trimmed by 0 bases and 1 base, with 13 bases remaining between them. This CDR3 has 17 residues. This rearrangement joins TRBV4-2 to TRBJ2-4, with D possibly matching TRBD2 (5 bases). The TCR comes from an adult with an advanced solid tumor such as melanoma, head and neck, liver or kidney cancer. The specimen was CD4+ or CD8+ T cells sorted from blood, collected in a trial of the OX40 agonist ivuxolimab. In nucleotides, the CDR3 is TGTGCCAGCAGCCAAGATCCCCCTACTAGTGCCAAAAACATTCAGTACTTC. Translating it yields CASSQDPPTSAKNIQYF.